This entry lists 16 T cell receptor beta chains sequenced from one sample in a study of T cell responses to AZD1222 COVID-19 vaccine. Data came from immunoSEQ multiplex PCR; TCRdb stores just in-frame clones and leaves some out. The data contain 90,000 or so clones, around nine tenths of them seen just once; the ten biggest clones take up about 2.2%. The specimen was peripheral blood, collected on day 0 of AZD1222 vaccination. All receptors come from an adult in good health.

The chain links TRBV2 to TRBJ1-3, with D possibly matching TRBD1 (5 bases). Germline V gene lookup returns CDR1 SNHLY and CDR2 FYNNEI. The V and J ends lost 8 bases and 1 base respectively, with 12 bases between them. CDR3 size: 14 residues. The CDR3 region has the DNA TGTGCCAGCCTACAGGACGGATCTGGAAACACCATATATTTT. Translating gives CASLQDGSGNTIYF.

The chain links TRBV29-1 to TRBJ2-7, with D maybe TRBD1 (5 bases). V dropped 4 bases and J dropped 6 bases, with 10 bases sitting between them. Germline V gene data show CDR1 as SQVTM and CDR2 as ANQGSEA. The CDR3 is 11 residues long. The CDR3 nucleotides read TGCAGCGTTGTTAGGGGCTCCGAGCAGTACTTC. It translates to CSVVRGSEQYF.

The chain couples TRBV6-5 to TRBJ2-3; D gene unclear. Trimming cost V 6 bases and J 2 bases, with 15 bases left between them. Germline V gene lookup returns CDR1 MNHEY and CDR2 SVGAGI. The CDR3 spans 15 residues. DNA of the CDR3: TGTGCCAGCAGGCAGGTGGCGGAGCCCACAGATACGCAGTATTTT. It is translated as CASRQVAEPTDTQYF.

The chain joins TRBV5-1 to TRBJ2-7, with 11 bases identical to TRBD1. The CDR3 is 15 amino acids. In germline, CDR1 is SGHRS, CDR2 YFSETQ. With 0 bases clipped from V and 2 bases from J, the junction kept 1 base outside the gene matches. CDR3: CASSLGTGGAYEQYF. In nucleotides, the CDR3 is TGCGCCAGCAGCTTGGGGACAGGGGGCGCCTACGAGCAGTACTTC.

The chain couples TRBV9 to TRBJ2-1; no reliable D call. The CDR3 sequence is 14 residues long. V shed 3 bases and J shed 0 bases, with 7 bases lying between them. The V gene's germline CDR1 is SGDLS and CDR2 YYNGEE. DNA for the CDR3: TGTGCCAGCAGCGCAGTGGGCTCCTACAATGAGCAGTTCTTC. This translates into CASSAVGSYNEQFF. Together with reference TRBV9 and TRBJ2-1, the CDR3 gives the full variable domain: DSGVTQTPKHLITATGQRVTLRCSPRSGDLSVYWYQQSLDQGLQFLIQYYNGEERAKGNILERFSAQQFPDLHSELNLSSLELGDSALYFCASSAVGSYNEQFFGPGTRLTVL.

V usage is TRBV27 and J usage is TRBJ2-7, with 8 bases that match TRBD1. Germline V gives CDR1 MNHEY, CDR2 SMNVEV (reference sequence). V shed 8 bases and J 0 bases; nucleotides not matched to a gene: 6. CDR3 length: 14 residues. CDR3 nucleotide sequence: TGTGCCAGCGCATACGGACAGGGCTCCTACGAGCAGTACTTC. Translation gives CASAYGQGSYEQYF.

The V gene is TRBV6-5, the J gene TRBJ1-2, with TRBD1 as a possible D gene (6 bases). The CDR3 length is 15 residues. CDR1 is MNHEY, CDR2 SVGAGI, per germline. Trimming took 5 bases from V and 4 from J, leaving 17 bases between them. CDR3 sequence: CASSLDRPLGYGYTF. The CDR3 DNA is TGTGCCAGCAGTCTTGACAGGCCCCTTGGCTATGGCTACACCTTC.

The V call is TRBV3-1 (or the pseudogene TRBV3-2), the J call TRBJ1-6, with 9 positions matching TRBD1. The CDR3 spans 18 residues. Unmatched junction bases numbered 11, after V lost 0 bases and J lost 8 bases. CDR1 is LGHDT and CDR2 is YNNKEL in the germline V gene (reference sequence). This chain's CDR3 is CASSQDFPGTGSHSPLHF. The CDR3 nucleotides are TGTGCCAGCAGCCAAGATTTTCCCGGGACAGGGAGTCATTCACCCCTCCACTTT.

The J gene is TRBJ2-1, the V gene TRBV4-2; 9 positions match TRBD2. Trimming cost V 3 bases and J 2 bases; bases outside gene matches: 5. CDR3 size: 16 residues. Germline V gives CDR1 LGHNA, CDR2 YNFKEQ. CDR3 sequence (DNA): TGTGCCAGCAGCCAGGAAAGCGGGGGGACCTACAATGAGCAGTTCTTC. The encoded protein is CASSQESGGTYNEQFF.

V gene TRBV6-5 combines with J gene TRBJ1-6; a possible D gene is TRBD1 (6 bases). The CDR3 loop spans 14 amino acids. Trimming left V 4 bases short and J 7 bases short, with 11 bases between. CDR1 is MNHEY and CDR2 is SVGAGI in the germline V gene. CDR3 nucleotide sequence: TGTGCCAGCAGTTTAAGCCAGGGGAATTCACCCCTCCACTTT. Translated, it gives CASSLSQGNSPLHF.

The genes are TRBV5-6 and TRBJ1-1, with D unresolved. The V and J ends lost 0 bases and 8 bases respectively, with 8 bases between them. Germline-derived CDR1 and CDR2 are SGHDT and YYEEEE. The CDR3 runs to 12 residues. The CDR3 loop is CASSLEAGEAFF. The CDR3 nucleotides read TGTGCCAGCAGCTTGGAGGCAGGAGAAGCTTTCTTT.

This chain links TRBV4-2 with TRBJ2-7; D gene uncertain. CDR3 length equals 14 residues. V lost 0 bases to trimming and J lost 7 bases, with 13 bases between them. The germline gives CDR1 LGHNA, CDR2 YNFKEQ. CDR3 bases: TGTGCCAGCAGCCAAGAAGGAGACCCTTGGGAGCAGTACTTC. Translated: CASSQEGDPWEQYF.

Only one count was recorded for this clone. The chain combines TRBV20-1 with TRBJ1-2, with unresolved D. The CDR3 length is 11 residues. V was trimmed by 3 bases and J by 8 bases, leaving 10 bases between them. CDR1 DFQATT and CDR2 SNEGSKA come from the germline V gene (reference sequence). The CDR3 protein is CSARTGKGYTF. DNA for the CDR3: TGCAGTGCTAGGACCGGGAAGGGCTACACCTTC.

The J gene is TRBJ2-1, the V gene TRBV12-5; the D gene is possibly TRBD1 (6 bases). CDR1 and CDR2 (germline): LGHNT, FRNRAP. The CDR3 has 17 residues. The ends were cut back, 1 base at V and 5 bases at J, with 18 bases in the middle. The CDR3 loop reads CASGLAQGTAANNEQFF. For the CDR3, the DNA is TGTGCTAGTGGTTTGGCACAGGGAACAGCGGCGAACAATGAGCAGTTCTTC.

The CDR3 nucleotides read TGTGCCAGCAGCTTACGACTAGCGGTTAACTACAATGAGCAGTTCTTC. Residues: CASSLRLAVNYNEQFF. The gene calls are TRBV7-9 and TRBJ2-1, with 9 nucleotides matching TRBD2. Germline V lookup: CDR1 SEHNR, CDR2 FQNEAQ (reference sequence). The CDR3 spans 16 residues. V was pared by 2 bases and J by 3 bases, with 5 bases of the junction left unmatched.

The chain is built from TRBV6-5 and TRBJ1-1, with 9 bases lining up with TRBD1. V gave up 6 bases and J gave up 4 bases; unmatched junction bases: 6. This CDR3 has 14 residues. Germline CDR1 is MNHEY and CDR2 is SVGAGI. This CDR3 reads CASRYGTGTTEAFF. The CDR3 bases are TGTGCCAGCAGATACGGGACAGGGACCACTGAAGCTTTCTTT.